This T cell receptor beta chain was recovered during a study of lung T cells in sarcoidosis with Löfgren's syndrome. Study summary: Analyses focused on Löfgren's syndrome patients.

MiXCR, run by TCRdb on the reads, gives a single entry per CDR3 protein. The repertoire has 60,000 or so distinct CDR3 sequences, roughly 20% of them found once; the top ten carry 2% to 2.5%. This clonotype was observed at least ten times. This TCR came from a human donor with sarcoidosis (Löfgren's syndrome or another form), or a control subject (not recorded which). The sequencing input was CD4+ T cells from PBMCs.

The CDR3 loop reads CSAHDRQGAREAFF. The CDR3, as DNA: TGCAGTGCTCACGACAGACAGGGGGCGAGGGAAGCTTTCTTT. The V call is TRBV20-1, the J call TRBJ1-1, with 10 bases identical to TRBD1. V trimming: 5 bases; J trimming: 8 bases; junction bases outside the gene matches: 11. This CDR3 spans 14 amino acids. The V gene's germline CDR1 is DFQATT and CDR2 SNEGSKA (reference sequence).